These T cell receptor beta chains were read from a single sample in a study of radiation and T cells in renal cell carcinoma. Assay: immunoSEQ multiplex PCR; the TCRdb copy retains only in-frame clones and omits some. This sample carries around 170,000 clones, about 88% of them seen once, and the ten largest clones take approximately 11%. This specimen was blood, taken from a patient whose treatment included radiotherapy and nephrectomy. The receptors were sampled from a woman between 45 and 60 years old with renal cell carcinoma. The CDR3 runs from the conserved cysteine through the conserved F or W. Each record gives: clone size, D gene, J gene, V gene, CDR3 DNA, CDR3 protein. D genes are given only for firm matches. A row's size may be missing; if present it is once, few, many or a size class.

.	.	TRBJ1-2	TRBV15	TGTGCCACCAGCAGAGATGGGGCCGGCCGGCGGAGGTATGGCTACACCTTC	CATSRDGAGRRRYGYTF
.	.	TRBJ1-2	TRBV9	TGTGCCAGCAGCGTAGAGGGCCTTGGGGACTATGGCTACACCTTC	CASSVEGLGDYGYTF
.	TRBD1	TRBJ1-5	TRBV6-1	TGTGCCAGCAGTGAGGGACAGCTCAATCAGCCCCAGCATTTT	CASSEGQLNQPQHF
.	.	TRBJ1-4	TRBV5-4	TGTGCTATCAGCAGGGACACTAATGAAAAACTGTTTTTT	CAISRDTNEKLFF
.	.	TRBJ2-5	TRBV9	TGTGCCAGCAGTCCCGCTGCGGACCCGCAAGAGACCCAGTACTTC	CASSPAADPQETQYF
.	TRBD1	TRBJ2-7	TRBV2	TGTGCCAGCAGTGATCCCGGGACAGGGCTATCAAAGCAGTACTTC	CASSDPGTGLSKQYF
.	.	TRBJ1-4	TRBV5-6	TGTGCCAGCAGCTCCTTGGGGGCAAGGACTAATGAAAAACTGTTTTTT	CASSSLGARTNEKLFF
.	.	TRBJ1-1	TRBV11-3	TGTGCCAGCAGCTTAGAGGCAAACACTGAAGCTTTCTTT	CASSLEANTEAFF
.	TRBD2	TRBJ2-5	TRBV7-2	TGTGCCAGCAGTTCTAGCGGGGGGGCTAGGGAGACCCAGTACTTC	CASSSSGGARETQYF
few	.	TRBJ1-1	TRBV7-2	TGTGCCAGCAGGGGACCCTGGCCGAACACTGAAGCTTTCTTT	CASRGPWPNTEAFF
once	.	TRBJ2-3	TRBV6-1	TGTGCCAGCAGTGACCGGGGCCTCACAGATACGCAGTATTTT	CASSDRGLTDTQYF
.	.	TRBJ1-4	TRBV29-1	TGCAGCGCCGAGGGTGGGGGCGGTGGGTATGAAAAACTGTTTTTT	CSAEGGGGGYEKLFF
.	TRBD2	TRBJ2-1	TRBV7-2	TGTGCCAGCAGCACTCGCCTAGCGGGGGGGGTCAATGAGCAGTTCTTC	CASSTRLAGGVNEQFF
.	.	TRBJ1-6	TRBV15	TGTGCCACCAGCCAGGAGAGGAATTCACCCCTCCACTTT	CATSQERNSPLHF
many	.	TRBJ1-1	TRBV7-2	TGTGCCAGCAGCCTACAGGGCTTCATGGACACTGAAGCTTTCTTT	CASSLQGFMDTEAFF
.	TRBD1	TRBJ2-7	TRBV30	TGTGCCTGGAGCGATTATACAGGGGCCGAGCAGTACTTC	CAWSDYTGAEQYF
once	TRBD1	TRBJ1-2	TRBV2	TGTGCCAGCATGTCTGGACAGGGAAGGAGTGGCTACACCTTC	CASMSGQGRSGYTF
.	.	TRBJ2-6	TRBV30	TGTGCCTGGAGTCCCGGACCCTCTGGGGCCAACGTCCTGACTTTC	CAWSPGPSGANVLTF
few	TRBD1	TRBJ1-1	TRBV2	TGTGCCAGCAGAGCAACCGGGACAGGGGGCACTGAAGCTTTCTTT	CASRATGTGGTEAFF
.	TRBD1	TRBJ1-5	TRBV7-2	TGTGCCAGCAGCTACCAAGACAGGGGGAATCAGCCCCAGCATTTT	CASSYQDRGNQPQHF
.	.	TRBJ1-1	TRBV10-3	TGTGCCATCAGTGGGGTAGAATTCCAAAGTGAAGCTTTCTTT	CAISGVEFQSEAFF
.	.	TRBJ2-5	TRBV7-9	TGTGCCAGCAGCTTCATAGGCGAGACCCAGTACTTC	CASSFIGETQYF